The 20 T cell receptor beta chains listed next were all sequenced from one sample in a study of human T cells and chemical hapten exposure. Time point in this sample: patch test 2, 6 weeks after DPC sensitization. Described treatment: therapeutic diphenylcyclopropenone sensitization with weekly scalp DPC. Each CDR3 protein is one row after TCRdb ran MiXCR on the RACE reads. The data contain tens of thousands of distinct CDR3 sequences, approximately 11% of them singletons. The input for sequencing was whole blood, taken in connection with sensitization to the hapten diphenylcyclopropenone (DPC). The receptors here all came from a man aged 35-49 years with alopecia areata. Some clones in this sample may be carry-over from other donors' samples.

This CDR3 is CASRMDRGNLNTGELFF. The CDR3 nucleotides read TGTGCCAGCAGAATGGACAGGGGGAATCTGAACACCGGGGAGCTGTTTTTT. The chain joins TRBV12-3 or TRBV12-4 to TRBJ2-2, with TRBD1 matching 10 bases. The J segment lost 1 base and the V segment lost 6 bases, leaving 8 bases of the junction unmatched. The CDR3 consists of 17 residues.

The V gene is TRBV29-1, the J gene TRBJ2-5, with a weak D call TRBD1 (5 bases). The V and J ends lost 8 bases and 4 bases respectively, with 11 bases between them. Germline CDR1 SQVTM, CDR2 ANQGSEA. The CDR3 runs to 11 residues. The CDR3 nucleotides are TGCAGCAACAACCAGGGAGAGACCCAGTACTTC. This sequence encodes CSNNQGETQYF.

This clonotype was picked up many times. The chain links TRBV11-2 to TRBJ1-3, with D unclear. Germline CDR1 reads SGHAT; CDR2 reads FQNNGV. V was trimmed by 0 bases and J by 0 bases, leaving 12 bases between them. The CDR3 runs to 17 residues. The CDR3 sequence is CASSLDRVRLSGNTIYF. DNA of the CDR3: TGTGCCAGCAGCTTAGATCGGGTCAGACTCTCTGGAAACACCATATATTTT.

The CDR3 loop is CASRKGLAGYEQYV. Written as DNA, the CDR3 is TGTGCCAGCAGGAAAGGACTAGCGGGATACGAGCAGTACGTC. The V and J genes are TRBV6-2 or TRBV6-3 and TRBJ2-7, with 12 bases fitting TRBD2. Looked up from germline, CDR1 is MNHEY and CDR2 is SVGEGT. The length of the CDR3 is 14 residues. Unmatched junction bases numbered 4, after V lost 6 bases and J lost 4 bases.

The rearrangement uses TRBV25-1 and TRBJ2-5; tentatively, D is TRBD2 (7 bases). CDR1 and CDR2 (germline): MGHDK, SYGVNS. With 6 bases removed from V and 2 bases from J, the gap between germline ends came to 19 bases. This CDR3 has 16 amino acids. CDR3 DNA: TGTGCCAGCAGGCCACCCGGGGGGCGCCCACAAGAGACCCAGTACTTC. Its translation: CASRPPGGRPQETQYF.

The chain has TRBV25-1 and TRBJ2-5; TRBD2 aligns across 7 bases. This CDR3 comprises 13 residues. CDR1 MGHDK and CDR2 SYGVNS come from the germline V gene. V trimming: 8 bases; J trimming: 4 bases; junction bases outside the gene matches: 7. Here the CDR3 DNA reads TGTGCCAGCGGGGGGGTTACGGGAGAGACCCAGTACTTC. Translation gives CASGGVTGETQYF. The full variable domain, rest sourced from reference TRBV25-1 and TRBJ2-5, is EADIYQTPRYLVIGTGKKITLECSQTMGHDKMYWYQQDPGMELHLIHYSYGVNSTEKGDLSSESTVSRIRTEHFPLTLESARPSHTSQYLCASGGVTGETQYFGPGTRLLVL.

The chain recombines TRBV6-2 or TRBV6-3 with TRBJ2-1; D not certain. Trimming shortened V by 7 bases and J by 9 bases, and 13 bases separated the two germline ends. This CDR3 contains 12 residues. Germline CDR1 reads MNHEY; CDR2 reads SVGEGT. The DNA of the CDR3 is TGTGCCAGCACCCTAACGCCGAGTGAGCAGTTCTTC. Protein: CASTLTPSEQFF.

The chain employs TRBV6-5 and TRBJ1-5; 10 positions agree with TRBD1. The CDR3 contains 14 residues. Losses at the gene ends were 6 bases for V and 6 bases for J; bases not matched to a gene: 5. Germline-derived CDR1 and CDR2 are MNHEY and SVGAGI. The CDR3 bases are TGTGCCAGCAGAGCAGGGACAGGGGCTCAGCCCCAGCATTTT. Translation gives CASRAGTGAQPQHF.

The chain uses TRBV6-5 and TRBJ2-2; no reliable D call. Per germline, CDR1 MNHEY and CDR2 SVGAGI. V lost 2 bases and J 4 bases, leaving 11 bases between the germline ends. The length of the CDR3 is 15 residues. Here the CDR3 reads CASSYSISGTGELFF. CDR3 in DNA: TGTGCCAGCAGTTACAGCATTTCGGGCACCGGGGAGCTGTTTTTT.

This chain joins TRBV5-4 and TRBJ2-2; 8 positions agree with TRBD2. CDR1 and CDR2 from the germline V gene are SGHNT and YYREEE (reference sequence). The CDR3 contains 16 residues. J was trimmed by 7 bases and V by 3 bases; bases with no gene match: 11. CDR3 loop: CASSSGSGRADGELFF. The DNA for the CDR3 is TGTGCCAGCAGCTCCGGGAGCGGGAGAGCTGACGGGGAGCTGTTTTTT.

Details on this clonotype: A much bigger clone sits one base away, suggesting this may be a read error. The rearrangement uses TRBV12-3 or TRBV12-4 and TRBJ2-1; no firm D call. The CDR3 spans 14 residues. CDR3 nucleotide sequence: TGTGCCGGCAGTTTCGCTGGGTACGACAATGAGCAGTTCTTC. This gives the protein CAGSFAGYDNEQFF.

The V and J genes are TRBV28 and TRBJ2-5; D is unclear. V was shortened by 5 bases and J by 5 bases, with 9 bases between the two germline ends. Germline-derived CDR1 and CDR2 are MDHEN and SYDVKM. The CDR3 spans 12 residues. CDR3 DNA: TGTGCCAGCAGTCCTCGCCGGGAGACCCAGTACTTC. Protein sequence: CASSPRRETQYF.

This chain uses TRBV29-1 with TRBJ1-1, with TRBD1 identical over 10 bases. From germline, CDR1 is SQVTM and CDR2 ANQGSEA. The CDR3 spans 14 residues. Unmatched junction bases numbered 8, after V lost 5 bases and J lost 5 bases. The CDR3 region has the DNA TGCAGCGTTACGCTGGGACAGGGGCCAACTGAAGCTTTCTTT. It yields the protein CSVTLGQGPTEAFF.

This clonotype came up many times. The genes are TRBV7-2 and TRBJ2-5, with TRBD2 matching over 7 bases. V shed 2 bases, J shed 2 bases, and the junction held 8 bases outside the gene matches. CDR3 length: 16 amino acids. Germline V gives CDR1 SGHTA, CDR2 FQGNSA. The DNA for the CDR3 is TGTGCCAGCAGCTTATTGGGGGGGTCGCTGCAAGAGACCCAGTACTTC. Protein: CASSLLGGSLQETQYF.

The chain carries TRBV28 and TRBJ2-7; TRBD2 matches at 13 bases. The CDR3 totals 15 residues. Germline V gene sequence: CDR1 MDHEN, CDR2 SYDVKM. V gave up 6 bases and J gave up 9 bases; unmatched junction bases: 11. The CDR3 DNA reads as TGTGCCAGCAGAACAATCGGGACTAGCGGGATGGGGCAGTACTTC. Encoded protein: CASRTIGTSGMGQYF.

The chain recombines TRBV7-2 with TRBJ1-1; 7 bases are a match to TRBD1. J was trimmed by 0 bases and V by 5 bases; bases with no gene match: 6. From germline, CDR1 is SGHTA and CDR2 FQGNSA. This CDR3 has 15 amino acids. The CDR3 DNA is TGTGCCAGCAGCACACAGGGGAATTTGAACACTGAAGCTTTCTTT. Protein sequence: CASSTQGNLNTEAFF.

This clonotype was seen more than once but under ten times. This chain connects TRBV21-1 to TRBJ1-2. TRBV21-1 is recorded as a pseudogene. This CDR3 comprises 11 residues. The CDR3 nucleotides are TGTGCCAGCACTCAAGTCGGTGGCTACACCTTC. Its protein product is CASTQVGGYTF.

This clonotype was seen many times. DNA for the CDR3: TGTGCCAGCAGTAAAACAGAGACTAACACTGAAGCTTTCTTT. As protein: CASSKTETNTEAFF. This sequence joins TRBV2 and TRBJ1-1, with D hard to call. Germline V lookup: CDR1 SNHLY, CDR2 FYNNEI. This CDR3 comprises 14 residues. The germline V and J ends were trimmed by 5 bases and 2 bases, with 12 bases remaining between them.

The chain is built from TRBV29-1 and TRBJ2-3, with TRBD1 matching 7 bases. In germline, CDR1 is SQVTM, CDR2 ANQGSEA. Germline trimming cut 7 bases from V and 2 bases from J; bases unmatched to any gene: 9. This CDR3 has 14 amino acids. The chain's CDR3 is CSAWRQGPTDTQYF. In nucleotides, the CDR3 is TGCAGCGCTTGGAGACAGGGACCCACAGATACGCAGTATTTT.

This clonotype was recorded at least ten times. The chain is built from TRBV12-3 or TRBV12-4 and TRBJ2-1; 9 bases map to TRBD2. Germline trimming cut 10 bases from V and 7 bases from J; bases unmatched to any gene: 8. This CDR3 spans 13 amino acids. The CDR3 region has the DNA TGTGCCACCGGAGGACTAGCGAGGAATGAGCAGTTCTTC. Protein sequence: CATGGLARNEQFF.